Each of the 8 T cell receptor beta chains below was sequenced from the same sample in a study of CD8 T cells in Susac syndrome. Reverse transcription of 0.5 to 1 ug RNA was carried out with random hexamers. TCRdb fed the immunoSEQ multiplex PCR reads into MiXCR, producing one record per CDR3 protein. This sample has roughly 140,000 distinct CDR3 sequences, with around 95% found just once. Sequencing input: CD8+ T cells from PBMCs. Every receptor here comes from a human donor with multiple sclerosis.

The V gene is TRBV3-1, the J gene TRBJ2-7, with D maybe TRBD2 (6 bases). The CDR3 is 16 amino acids. V was cut by 1 base and J by 0 bases, with 13 bases left in between. Germline V gene lookup returns CDR1 LGHDT and CDR2 YNNKEL (reference sequence). The CDR3 loop is CASSQGIQRASYEQYF. The CDR3 DNA is TGTGCCAGCAGCCAAGGGATTCAGCGGGCCTCCTACGAGCAGTACTTC.

This chain links TRBV7-9 with TRBJ1-2; D is ambiguous. Germline-derived CDR1 and CDR2 are SEHNR and FQNEAQ (reference sequence). The CDR3 has 12 residues. The germline V and J ends were trimmed by 3 bases and 6 bases, with 8 bases remaining between them. CDR3 DNA: TGTGCCAGCAGCTTTCCACAAGATGGCTACACCTTC. Its protein is CASSFPQDGYTF. The variable domain in full, completed from reference TRBV7-9 and TRBJ1-2, reads DTGVSQNPRHKITKRGQNVTFRCDPISEHNRLYWYRQTLGQGPEFLTYFQNEAQLEKSRLLSDRFSAERPKGSFSTLEIQRTEQGDSAMYLCASSFPQDGYTFGSGTRLTVV.

CDR3 region: CSVEDPGASDQPQHF. DNA of the CDR3: TGCAGCGTTGAAGACCCCGGGGCCAGCGATCAGCCCCAGCATTTT. This sequence joins TRBV29-1 and TRBJ1-5, with D perhaps TRBD1 (5 bases). Per the germline V gene, CDR1 is SQVTM and CDR2 is ANQGSEA. Trimming removed 0 bases from V and 5 bases from J, with 14 bases in between. This CDR3 region has 15 residues. Supplemented by reference TRBV29-1 and TRBJ1-5, the full variable domain reads SAVISQKPSRDICQRGTSLTIQCQVDSQVTMMFWYRQQPGQSLTLIATANQGSEATYESGFVIDKFPISRPNLTFSTLTVSNMSPEDSSIYLCSVEDPGASDQPQHFGDGTRLSIL.

The rearrangement joins TRBV7-9 to TRBJ2-1, with TRBD2 identical over 7 bases. This CDR3 region has 15 residues. The V gene end was trimmed by 4 bases and the J gene end by 8 bases; junction bases not matched to a gene: 11. Germline CDR1 reads SEHNR; CDR2 reads FQNEAQ (reference sequence). The CDR3 bases are TGTGCCAGCAGCTCGGGAGGAGTACCCAATGATGAGCAGTTCTTC. Its protein product is CASSSGGVPNDEQFF.

The chain recombines TRBV20-1 with TRBJ1-2; D might be TRBD1 (6 bases). The CDR3 totals 15 residues. Germline values: CDR1 DFQATT, CDR2 SNEGSKA (reference sequence). Trimming cost V 6 bases and J 3 bases, with 20 bases left between them. CDR3 sequence reads: CSATGRGPLDYGYTF. The CDR3 DNA follows: TGCAGTGCCACGGGCAGGGGCCCTCTAGACTATGGCTACACCTTC.

V and J are TRBV12-5 and TRBJ2-2, with D maybe TRBD2 (5 bases). The CDR3 runs 17 residues. Trimming took 2 bases from V and 6 from J, leaving 19 bases between them. CDR1 and CDR2 (germline): LGHNT, FRNRAP. In DNA, the CDR3 is TGTGCTAGTGGTTTGCTCCTTCCTCGGGGTTTGTCCGGGGAGCTGTTTTTT. Protein sequence: CASGLLLPRGLSGELFF.

This chain links TRBV27 with TRBJ1-2; 7 positions agree with TRBD1. CDR1 and CDR2 (germline): MNHEY, SMNVEV (reference sequence). J lost 4 bases, V lost 5 bases, and 7 bases had no gene match. The CDR3 contains 14 residues. CDR3 sequence (DNA): TGTGCCAGCAGTCCATCGGGACAGACCTATGGCTACACCTTC. It encodes CASSPSGQTYGYTF.

The rearrangement joins TRBV9 to TRBJ2-7; no clear D. Germline V gives CDR1 SGDLS, CDR2 YYNGEE. V lost 4 bases, J lost 2 bases, and 13 bases lay in between. There are 14 residues in the CDR3. DNA for the CDR3: TGTGCCAGCAGCTCCGGGTCAGAAACCTACGAGCAGTACTTC. Amino acid sequence: CASSSGSETYEQYF.